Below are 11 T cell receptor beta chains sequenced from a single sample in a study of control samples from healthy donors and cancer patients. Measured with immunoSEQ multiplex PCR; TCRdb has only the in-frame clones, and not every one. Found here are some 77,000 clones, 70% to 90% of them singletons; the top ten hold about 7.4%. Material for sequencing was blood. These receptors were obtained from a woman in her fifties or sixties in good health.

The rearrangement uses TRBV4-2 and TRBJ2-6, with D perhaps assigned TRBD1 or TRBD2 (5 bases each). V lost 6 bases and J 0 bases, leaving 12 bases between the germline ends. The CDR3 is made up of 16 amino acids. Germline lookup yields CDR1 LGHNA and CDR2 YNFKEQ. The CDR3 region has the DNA TGTGCCAGCAGTCGGGACGTTTCCTCTGGGGCCAACGTCCTGACTTTC. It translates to CASSRDVSSGANVLTF.

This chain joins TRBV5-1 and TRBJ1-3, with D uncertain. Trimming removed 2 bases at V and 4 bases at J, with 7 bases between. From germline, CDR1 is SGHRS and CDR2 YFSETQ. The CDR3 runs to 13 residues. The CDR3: CASSFTLGNTIYF. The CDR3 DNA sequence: TGCGCCAGCAGCTTTACCCTCGGAAACACCATATATTTT.

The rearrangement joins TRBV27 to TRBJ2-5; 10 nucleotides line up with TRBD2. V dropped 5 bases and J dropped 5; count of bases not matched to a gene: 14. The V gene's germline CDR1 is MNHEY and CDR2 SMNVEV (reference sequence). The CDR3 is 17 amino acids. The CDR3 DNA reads TGTGCCAGCAGTGGGCTAGCGGGGGCTTCTTCCGAGGAGACCCAGTACTTC. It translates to CASSGLAGASSEETQYF.

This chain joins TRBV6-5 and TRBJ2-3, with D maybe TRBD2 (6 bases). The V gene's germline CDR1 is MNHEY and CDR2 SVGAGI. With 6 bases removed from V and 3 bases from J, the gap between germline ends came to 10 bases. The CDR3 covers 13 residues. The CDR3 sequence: CASRGLGTDTQYF. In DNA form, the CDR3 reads TGTGCCAGCAGGGGACTGGGGACAGATACGCAGTATTTT.

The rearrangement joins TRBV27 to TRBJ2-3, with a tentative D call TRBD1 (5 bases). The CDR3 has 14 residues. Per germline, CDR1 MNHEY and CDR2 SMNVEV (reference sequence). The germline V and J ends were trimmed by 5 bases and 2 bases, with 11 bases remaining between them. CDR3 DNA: TGTGCCAGCAGTCCCCTGACAGTCACAGATACGCAGTATTTT. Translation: CASSPLTVTDTQYF.

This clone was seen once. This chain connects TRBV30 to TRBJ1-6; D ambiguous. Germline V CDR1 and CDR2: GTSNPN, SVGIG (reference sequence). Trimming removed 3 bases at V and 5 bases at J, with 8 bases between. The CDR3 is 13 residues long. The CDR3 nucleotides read TGTGCCTGGAGAGGATCGAATAATTCACCCCTCCACTTT. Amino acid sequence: CAWRGSNNSPLHF. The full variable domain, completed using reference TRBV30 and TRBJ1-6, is SQTIHQWPATLVQPVGSPLSLECTVEGTSNPNLYWYRQAAGRGLQLLFYSVGIGQISSEVPQNLSASRPQDRQFILSSKKLLLSDSGFYLCAWRGSNNSPLHFGNGTRLTVT.

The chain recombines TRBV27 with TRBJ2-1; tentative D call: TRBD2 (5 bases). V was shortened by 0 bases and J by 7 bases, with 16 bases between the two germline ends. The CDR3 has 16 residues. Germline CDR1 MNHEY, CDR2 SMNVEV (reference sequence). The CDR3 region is CASSLSRRWRGNEQFF. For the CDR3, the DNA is TGTGCCAGCAGTTTATCTAGGAGGTGGCGCGGGAATGAGCAGTTCTTC.

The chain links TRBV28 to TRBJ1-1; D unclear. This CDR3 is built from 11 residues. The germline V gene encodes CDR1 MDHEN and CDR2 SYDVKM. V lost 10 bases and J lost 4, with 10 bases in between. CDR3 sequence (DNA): TGTGCCACCTCGACTGTCACTGAAGCTTTCTTT. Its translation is CATSTVTEAFF.

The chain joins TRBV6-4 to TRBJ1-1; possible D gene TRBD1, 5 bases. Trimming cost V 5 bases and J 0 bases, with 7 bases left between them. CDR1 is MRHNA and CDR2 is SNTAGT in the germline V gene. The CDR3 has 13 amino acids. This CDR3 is CASSRQLNTEAFF. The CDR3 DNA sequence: TGTGCCAGCAGTAGACAGCTGAACACTGAAGCTTTCTTT.

CDR3 sequence: CASRSPGSETQYF. The CDR3 DNA is TGTGCCAGCAGGTCCCCCGGTAGTGAGACCCAGTACTTC. V usage is TRBV6-5 and J usage is TRBJ2-5; no reliable D call. The length of the CDR3 is 13 residues. V was clipped by 6 bases and J by 5 bases, with 13 bases between them. From germline, CDR1 is MNHEY and CDR2 SVGAGI.

The CDR3 region has the DNA TGTGCCATCAGTGAGTCGTTAGGACAGGGCAAAAGTACTGAAGCTTTCTTT. Translation: CAISESLGQGKSTEAFF. The chain carries TRBV10-3 and TRBJ1-1, with TRBD1 matching over 8 bases. The CDR3 has 17 amino acids. The germline CDR1 and CDR2 sequences are ENHRY and SYGVKD. Trimming at V came to 0 bases and at J to 5 bases, leaving 11 bases not matched to a gene.